This paragraph reports one T cell receptor beta chain. The antigen remains undetermined. The data originate from a study of post-analysis software for immune sequencing data. At the level of the study: Several disease courses (relapsing-remitting, secondary progressive and progressive-relapsing) of multiple sclerosis were included.

CDR1 is MNHNS and CDR2 is SASEGT in the germline V gene. V lost 3 bases to trimming and J lost 0 bases, with 10 bases between them. The CDR3 runs to 15 residues. Unique molecular identifiers were carried by the TCR beta cDNA libraries. Around 500,000 cDNA molecules were obtained per 1 to 10 million input T cells. TCRdb called the PCR reads again in MiXCR, with one record for every CDR3 protein. The data contain roughly 650,000 distinct CDR3 sequences, 55% to 60% of them singletons. Points from the study as a whole: Those with multiple sclerosis, the patient group, showed significantly lower normalized Chao1 diversity than controls. The authors found that F measure strongly co-clustered same-batch samples. The study found TRBV5-6, TRBV5-1 and TRBV20-1 among five TRBV segments more frequent in patients than controls.

The chain is built from TRBV6-1 and TRBJ2-3, with D perhaps TRBD1 (6 bases). Sequencing was carried out using blood. This sequence originates from a girl aged 2-9 years with multiple sclerosis. The CDR3 loop is CASSDRTASTDTQYF. As DNA, the CDR3 is TGTGCCAGCAGTGACCGGACAGCTAGCACAGATACGCAGTATTTT.